This passage covers 6 T cell receptor beta chains from one sample sequenced in a study of T cell responses to AZD1222 COVID-19 vaccine. Here immunoSEQ multiplex PCR was the method, and the copy in TCRdb shows in-frame clones only, minus some. Here the sample spans just over 150,000 clones, 90% being singletons. Sequences were derived from peripheral blood, sampled on day 0 of AZD1222 vaccination. Source of these receptors: an adult in good health.

V usage is TRBV7-9 and J usage is TRBJ1-6; TRBD1 agrees at 7 bases. V lost 5 bases, J lost 0 bases, and 4 bases stayed unmatched. The CDR3 has 16 amino acids. Germline CDR1 SEHNR, CDR2 FQNEAQ (reference sequence). The CDR3 reads CASSRRGSSYNSPLHF. CDR3 nucleotides: TGTGCCAGCAGCCGCAGGGGGAGCTCCTATAATTCACCCCTCCACTTT.

In this sample, this clone turned up many times. This sequence joins TRBV4-1 and TRBJ1-1, with a weak D call TRBD1 (6 bases). The CDR3 length is 19 residues. Germline V CDR1 and CDR2: MGHRA, YSYEKL. Deletions cut 0 bases from V and 3 bases from J, with 23 bases between. CDR3 amino acids: CASSQDSLGGITGDTEAFF. The CDR3 nucleotides read TGCGCCAGCAGCCAAGATTCATTGGGGGGCATAACCGGGGACACTGAAGCTTTCTTT.

For this clone: This specimen includes other DNA sequences encoding the same CDR3. V gene TRBV7-2 combines with J gene TRBJ2-7; no firm D call. Trimming removed 0 bases at V and 0 bases at J, with 6 bases between. This CDR3 contains 14 residues. Germline CDR1 reads SGHTA; CDR2 reads FQGNSA. CDR3 sequence (DNA): TGTGCCAGCAGCTTAGCCGATTCCTCCTACGAGCAGTACTTC. This gives the protein CASSLADSSYEQYF.

For the CDR3, the DNA is TGTGCCAGCAGACTCTGGACAGGGAACACTGAAGCTTTCTTT. It yields the protein CASRLWTGNTEAFF. The chain couples TRBV27 to TRBJ1-1; 7 nucleotides line up with TRBD1. CDR1 is MNHEY and CDR2 is SMNVEV in the germline V gene (reference sequence). V was clipped by 6 bases and J by 1 base; unmatched bases: 5. This CDR3 spans 14 amino acids.

The V call is TRBV7-8, the J call TRBJ1-1, with D possibly matching TRBD1 (6 bases). Germline CDR1 SGHVS, CDR2 FQNEAQ. This CDR3 has 14 residues. V was cut by 4 bases and J by 4 bases, with 13 bases left in between. The CDR3 region is CASSSTGLGTEAFF. The CDR3 DNA reads as TGTGCCAGCAGCTCAACAGGGCTGGGCACTGAAGCTTTCTTT.

This clone was seen a single time. V gene TRBV28 combines with J gene TRBJ1-5; TRBD1 agrees at 8 bases. Germline V gene sequence: CDR1 MDHEN, CDR2 SYDVKM. V lost 6 bases to trimming and J lost 7 bases; unmatched junction nucleotides: 5. The CDR3 is made up of 13 amino acids. The CDR3 sequence: CASRDRVGQPQHF. In DNA, the CDR3 is TGTGCCAGCAGGGACAGGGTTGGACAGCCCCAGCATTTT.